The clone carrying this T cell receptor beta chain was observed a few times. Its antigen is currently unknown. The length of the CDR3 is 15 residues. Germline values: CDR1 GTSNPN, CDR2 SVGIG (reference sequence). Trimming removed 3 bases from V and 8 bases from J, with 21 bases in between. The sample comes from a study of cytomegalovirus exposure and HLA in healthy donors. The PCR made use of 60 Vbeta and 13 Jbeta primers. Assay: immunoSEQ multiplex PCR; the TCRdb copy retains only in-frame clones and omits some. The sample has about 110,000 clones; just over 75% are singletons. Study results and caveats: The authors confirmed in vitro that a few CMV-associated chains were specific for CMV antigens. Researchers reportedly found TCR beta sequences accurately predicted most subjects' HLA-A and HLA-B alleles. Fewer N-insertions (relative to the roughly 700-donor mean) were reportedly seen in an Asian-associated ancestry cluster in a later analysis.

The material sequenced was PBMCs. This receptor was taken from a young man in good health and CMV-seropositive. V and J are TRBV30 and TRBJ2-3; D is perhaps TRBD2 (7 bases). This chain's CDR3 is CAWRRGGGGLGTQYF. CDR3 coding DNA: TGTGCCTGGAGACGCGGGGGCGGGGGCCTCGGTACGCAGTATTTT.